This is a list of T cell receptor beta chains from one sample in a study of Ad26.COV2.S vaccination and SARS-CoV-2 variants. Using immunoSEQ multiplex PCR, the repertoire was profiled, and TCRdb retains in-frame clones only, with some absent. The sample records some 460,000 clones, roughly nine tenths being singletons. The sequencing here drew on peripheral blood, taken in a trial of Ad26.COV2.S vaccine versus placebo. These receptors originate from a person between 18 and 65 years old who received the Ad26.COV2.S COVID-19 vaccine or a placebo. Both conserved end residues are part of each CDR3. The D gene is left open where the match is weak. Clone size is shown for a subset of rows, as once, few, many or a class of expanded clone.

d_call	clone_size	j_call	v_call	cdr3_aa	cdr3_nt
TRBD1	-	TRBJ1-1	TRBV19	CASSSRTGQRNTEAFF	TGTGCCAGTAGTTCCCGGACAGGGCAACGGAACACTGAAGCTTTCTTT
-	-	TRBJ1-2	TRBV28	CASSQWTGANYGYTF	TGTGCCAGCAGCCAATGGACGGGGGCTAACTATGGCTACACCTTC
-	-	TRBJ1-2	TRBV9	CASSAPDYGYTF	TGTGCCAGCAGCGCCCCGGATTATGGCTACACCTTC
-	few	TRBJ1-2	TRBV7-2	CASSLALGGANYGYTF	TGTGCCAGCAGCTTAGCGCTGGGGGGAGCTAACTATGGCTACACCTTC
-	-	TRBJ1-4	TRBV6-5	CASSPGALTNEKLFF	TGTGCCAGCAGTCCGGGGGCGCTTACTAATGAAAAACTGTTTTTT
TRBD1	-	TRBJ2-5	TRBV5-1	CASTATGTGQETQYF	TGCGCCAGCACCGCGACCGGGACAGGCCAAGAGACCCAGTACTTC
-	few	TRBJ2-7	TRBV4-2	CASSPVSSYEQYF	TGTGCCAGCAGCCCTGTGAGCTCCTACGAGCAGTACTTC
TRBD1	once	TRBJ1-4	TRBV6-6	CASSRSDRVNEKLFF	TGTGCCAGCAGTCGCAGCGACAGGGTTAATGAAAAACTGTTTTTT
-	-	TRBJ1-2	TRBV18	CASSPGLPAVNYGYTF	TGTGCCAGCTCACCCGGATTGCCAGCGGTTAACTATGGCTACACCTTC
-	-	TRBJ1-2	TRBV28	CASTAGTVYGYTF	TGTGCCAGCACGGCCGGGACGGTCTATGGCTACACCTTC
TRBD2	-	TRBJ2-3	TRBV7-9	CASSQTLPAGVTDTQYF	TGTGCCAGCAGCCAAACCCTCCCAGCGGGAGTTACCGATACGCAGTATTTT
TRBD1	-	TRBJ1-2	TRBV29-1	CSVARQGKDGYTF	TGCAGCGTTGCGAGACAGGGGAAGGATGGCTACACCTTC
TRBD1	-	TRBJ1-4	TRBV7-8	CASSYGTGVATNEKLFF	TGTGCCAGCAGCTATGGGACAGGGGTGGCAACTAATGAAAAACTGTTTTTT
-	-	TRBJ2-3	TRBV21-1	CASSNVLGEASGGHELGDDTQYF	TGTGCCAGCAGCAACGTCCTGGGGGAGGCTAGCGGGGGGCACGAGCTAGGTGATGATACGCAGTATTTT
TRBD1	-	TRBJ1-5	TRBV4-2	CASSQTRDRVFGNQPQHF	TGTGCCAGCAGCCAAACCCGGGACAGGGTGTTCGGCAATCAGCCCCAGCATTTT
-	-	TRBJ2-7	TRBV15	CATSRVSGGAGEQYF	TGTGCCACCAGCAGAGTTTCTGGAGGGGCTGGGGAGCAGTACTTC
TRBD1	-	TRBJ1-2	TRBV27	CASSSTGEGGYTF	TGTGCCAGCAGTTCCACAGGGGAGGGTGGCTACACCTTC
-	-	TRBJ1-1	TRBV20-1	CSASYNRSEAFF	TGCAGTGCTAGTTATAACAGGTCTGAAGCTTTCTTT
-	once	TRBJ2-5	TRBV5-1	CASSLTGGGYQETQYF	TGCGCCAGCAGCTTGACCGGGGGTGGTTACCAAGAGACCCAGTACTTC
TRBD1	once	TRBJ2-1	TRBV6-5	CASKGPGQFNEQFF	TGTGCCAGCAAGGGGCCGGGACAGTTCAATGAGCAGTTCTTC
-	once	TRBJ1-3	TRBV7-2	CASSPLGAGNTIYF	TGTGCCAGCAGCCCATTAGGCGCTGGAAACACCATATATTTT
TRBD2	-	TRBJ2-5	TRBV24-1	CATSDPSGSGLETQYF	TGTGCCACCAGTGACCCTAGCGGGAGTGGGTTAGAGACCCAGTACTTC
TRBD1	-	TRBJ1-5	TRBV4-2	CASSRAMGQGASNQPQHF	TGTGCCAGCAGCCGTGCGATGGGGCAGGGGGCTAGCAATCAGCCCCAGCATTTT
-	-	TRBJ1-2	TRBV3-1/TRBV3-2	CASSQGAAGYTF	TGTGCCAGCAGCCAAGGAGCGGCTGGCTACACCTTC
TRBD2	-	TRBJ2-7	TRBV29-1	CSVHTSGRPYEQYF	TGCAGCGTGCATACTAGCGGGAGGCCCTACGAGCAGTACTTC
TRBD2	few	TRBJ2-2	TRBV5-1	CASSLGLAGVSGELFF	TGCGCCAGCAGCTTGGGACTAGCGGGAGTTTCCGGGGAGCTGTTTTTT
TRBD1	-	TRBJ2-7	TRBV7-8	CASSQPTGIEQYF	TGTGCCAGCAGCCAACCGACAGGGATCGAGCAGTACTTC
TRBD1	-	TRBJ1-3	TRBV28	CASSFIDRAGNTIYF	TGTGCCAGCAGTTTTATCGACAGGGCTGGAAACACCATATATTTT
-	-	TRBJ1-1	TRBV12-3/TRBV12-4	CASTPNPGAEAFF	TGTGCCAGCACCCCAAACCCCGGCGCTGAAGCTTTCTTT
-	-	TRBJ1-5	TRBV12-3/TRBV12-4	CASSLETEQPQHF	TGTGCCAGCAGTTTAGAGACAGAACAGCCCCAGCATTTT
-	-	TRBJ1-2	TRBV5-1	CASSLSGEDGYTF	TGCGCCAGCAGCTTGTCAGGGGAGGATGGCTACACCTTC
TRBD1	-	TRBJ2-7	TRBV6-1	CASSGTGVGEQYF	TGTGCCAGCAGTGGGACAGGGGTGGGAGAGCAGTACTTC
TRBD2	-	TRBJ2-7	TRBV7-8	CASSPQPGLALYEQYF	TGTGCCAGCAGCCCCCAACCGGGACTAGCTCTCTACGAGCAGTACTTC
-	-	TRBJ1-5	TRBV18	CASSISGPRNQPQHF	TGTGCCAGCTCCATATCCGGGCCTCGCAATCAGCCCCAGCATTTT
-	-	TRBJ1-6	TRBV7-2	CASRLPTSGFPLHF	TGTGCCAGCAGGCTCCCAACGAGCGGGTTCCCCCTCCACTTT
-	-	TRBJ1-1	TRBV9	CASSVVPTPTRGTEAFF	TGTGCCAGCAGCGTAGTCCCGACACCTACAAGGGGCACTGAAGCTTTCTTT
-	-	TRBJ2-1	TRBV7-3	CASSLGLGNEQFF	TGTGCCAGCAGCTTGGGGCTGGGTAATGAGCAGTTCTTC
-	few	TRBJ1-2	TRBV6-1	CASSEAQGGGYGYTF	TGTGCCAGCAGTGAAGCCCAAGGGGGAGGCTATGGCTACACCTTC
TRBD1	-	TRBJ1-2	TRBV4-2	CASSQDLVGQGGDGYTF	TGTGCCAGCAGCCAAGATCTGGTAGGACAGGGGGGAGATGGCTACACCTTC
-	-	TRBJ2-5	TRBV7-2	CASSLNGVQETQYF	TGTGCCAGCAGCTTAAACGGGGTCCAAGAGACCCAGTACTTC
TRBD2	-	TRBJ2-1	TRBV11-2	CASSLLAGGANEQFF	TGTGCCAGCAGCTTACTAGCGGGAGGGGCCAATGAGCAGTTCTTC
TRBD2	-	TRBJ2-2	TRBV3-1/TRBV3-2	CASHGTSGSGELFF	TGTGCCAGCCACGGGACTAGCGGGTCCGGGGAGCTGTTTTTT
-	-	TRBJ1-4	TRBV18	CASSLTVGEATNEKLFF	TGTGCCAGCTCACTAACGGTTGGGGAAGCAACTAATGAAAAACTGTTTTTT
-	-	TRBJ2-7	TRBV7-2	CASSRVGGNSYEQYF	TGTGCCAGCAGCCGGGTTGGGGGTAACTCCTACGAGCAGTACTTC